This record looks at one T cell receptor (beta chain) sequence and its context. Its antigen is currently unknown. The sample holds other DNA sequences that translate to the same CDR3. The data are from a study of regulatory dendritic cells for organ transplantation. Study-wide results and caveats: Naive CD4+ and CD8+ repertoires were highly diverse; memory CD8+ was most oligoclonal. Mature dendritic cells appeared to drive more memory CD8+ clonal expansion than regulatory ones.

Memory T cells were CD45RO+, naive were CD45RA+, sorted by FACS. This CDR3 is built from 16 residues. The ends lost 3 bases at V and 2 bases at J; junction bases unmatched: 2. Looked up from germline, CDR1 is LGHNA and CDR2 is YNFKEQ. Profiled with immunoSEQ multiplex PCR; TCRdb holds only in-frame clones, not every one. The top ten clones hold about 2.4% of a sample with some 29,000 clones, 60% to 80% of them seen once. This clonotype was sampled from a human donor in good health. The specimen was memory CD4+ T cells from blood. Indicated subset: CD45RO+ memory T cells. This rearrangement joins TRBV4-2 to TRBJ2-1; 12 bases agree with TRBD2. The CDR3 here is CASSQRTSGAYNEQFF. DNA of the CDR3: TGTGCCAGCAGCCAGAGGACTAGCGGGGCCTACAATGAGCAGTTCTTC.